What follows is one T cell receptor (beta chain) and its context. In germline, CDR1 is SGHRS, CDR2 YFSETQ. This CDR3 is built from 15 residues. Between the trimmed V and J ends, which lost 0 bases and 5 bases, there was a span of 13 bases. These data belong to a study of blood T cell repertoires in COVID-19. Only in-frame clones appear in the TCRdb table, and some are missing; sequencing was by immunoSEQ multiplex PCR. Here the sample spans about 330,000 clones, 80% to 90% being singletons. The study counted Cohort 3 donors as recovered given two negative PCRs, clearance, or symptom resolution. This sequence was found in a man aged 25 to 40 who had recovered from COVID-19. This chain joins TRBV5-1 and TRBJ2-3, with D perhaps matching TRBD2 (7 bases). Input material: PBMCs or T cells enriched from blood (not recorded which). CDR3 coding DNA: TGCGCCAGCAGCTTGGTACCGGGGGGCATAGATACGCAGTATTTT. This codes for CASSLVPGGIDTQYF.